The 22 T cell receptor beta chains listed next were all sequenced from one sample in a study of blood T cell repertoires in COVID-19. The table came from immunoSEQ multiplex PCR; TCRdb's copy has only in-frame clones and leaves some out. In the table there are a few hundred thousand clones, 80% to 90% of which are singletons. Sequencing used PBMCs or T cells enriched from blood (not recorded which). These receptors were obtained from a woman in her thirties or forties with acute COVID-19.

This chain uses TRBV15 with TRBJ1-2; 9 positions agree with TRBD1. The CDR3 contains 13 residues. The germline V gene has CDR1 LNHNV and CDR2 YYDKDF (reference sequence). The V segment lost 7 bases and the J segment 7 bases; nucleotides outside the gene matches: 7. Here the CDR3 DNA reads TGTGCCACCACTCCGGGACAGGGTTTTGGCTACACCTTC. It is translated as CATTPGQGFGYTF.

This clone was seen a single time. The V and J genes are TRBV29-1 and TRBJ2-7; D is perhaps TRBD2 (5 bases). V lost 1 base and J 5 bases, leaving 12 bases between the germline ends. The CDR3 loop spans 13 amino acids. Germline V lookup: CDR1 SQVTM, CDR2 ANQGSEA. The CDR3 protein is CSVEVSRRDEQYF. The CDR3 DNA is TGCAGCGTTGAAGTGTCAAGGCGGGACGAGCAGTACTTC.

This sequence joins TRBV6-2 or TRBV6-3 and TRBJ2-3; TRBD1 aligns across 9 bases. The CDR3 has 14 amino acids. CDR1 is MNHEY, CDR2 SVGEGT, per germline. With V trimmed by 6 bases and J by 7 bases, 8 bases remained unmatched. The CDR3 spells CASSGTGSPYTQYF. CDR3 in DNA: TGTGCCAGCAGCGGGACAGGGTCCCCCTATACGCAGTATTTT.

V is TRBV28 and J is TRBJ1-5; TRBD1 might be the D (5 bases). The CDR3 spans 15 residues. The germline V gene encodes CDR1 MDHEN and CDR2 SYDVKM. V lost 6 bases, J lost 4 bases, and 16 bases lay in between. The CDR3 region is CASRGGTQLNQPQHF. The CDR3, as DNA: TGTGCCAGCAGGGGCGGGACGCAACTAAATCAGCCCCAGCATTTT.

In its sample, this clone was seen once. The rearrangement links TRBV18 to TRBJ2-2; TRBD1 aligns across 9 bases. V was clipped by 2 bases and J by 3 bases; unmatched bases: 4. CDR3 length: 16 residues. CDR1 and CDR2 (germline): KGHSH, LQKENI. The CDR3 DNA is TGTGCCAGCTCACCAAGGGACAGGGCTTACACCGGGGAGCTGTTTTTT. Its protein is CASSPRDRAYTGELFF.

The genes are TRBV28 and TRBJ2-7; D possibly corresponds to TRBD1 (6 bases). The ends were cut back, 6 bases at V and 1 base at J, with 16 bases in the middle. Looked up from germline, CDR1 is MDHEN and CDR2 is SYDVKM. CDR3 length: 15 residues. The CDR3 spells CASSLGTRGSYEQYF. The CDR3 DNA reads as TGTGCCAGCAGCCTTGGGACAAGGGGTTCCTACGAGCAGTACTTC.

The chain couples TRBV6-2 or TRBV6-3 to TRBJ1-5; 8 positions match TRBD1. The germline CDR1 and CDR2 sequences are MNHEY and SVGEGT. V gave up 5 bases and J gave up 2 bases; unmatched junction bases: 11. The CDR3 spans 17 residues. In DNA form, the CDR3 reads TGTGCCAGCAGTCAAAACCAAGGGACAGGAGGCAATCAGCCCCAGCATTTT. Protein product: CASSQNQGTGGNQPQHF.

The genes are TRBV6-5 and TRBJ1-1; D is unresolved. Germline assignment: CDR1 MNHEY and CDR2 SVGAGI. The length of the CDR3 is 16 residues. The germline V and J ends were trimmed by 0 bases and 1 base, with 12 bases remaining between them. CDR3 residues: CASSYSGILQNTEAFF. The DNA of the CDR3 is TGTGCCAGCAGTTACTCGGGCATCCTGCAGAACACTGAAGCTTTCTTT.

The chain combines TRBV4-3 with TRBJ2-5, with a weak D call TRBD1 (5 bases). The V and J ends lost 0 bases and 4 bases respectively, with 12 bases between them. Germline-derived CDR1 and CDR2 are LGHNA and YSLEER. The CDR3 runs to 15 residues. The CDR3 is CASSQDDSLRETQYF. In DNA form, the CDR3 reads TGCGCCAGCAGCCAAGACGACAGTCTGAGAGAGACCCAGTACTTC.

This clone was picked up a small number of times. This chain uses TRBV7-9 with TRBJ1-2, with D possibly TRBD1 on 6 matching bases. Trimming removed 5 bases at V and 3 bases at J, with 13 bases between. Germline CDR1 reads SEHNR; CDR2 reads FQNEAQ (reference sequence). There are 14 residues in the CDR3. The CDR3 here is CASSREGGYYGYTF. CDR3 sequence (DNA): TGTGCCAGCAGCCGGGAGGGGGGATACTATGGCTACACCTTC. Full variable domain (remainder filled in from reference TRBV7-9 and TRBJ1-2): DTGVSQNPRHKITKRGQNVTFRCDPISEHNRLYWYRQTLGQGPEFLTYFQNEAQLEKSRLLSDRFSAERPKGSFSTLEIQRTEQGDSAMYLCASSREGGYYGYTFGSGTRLTVV.

CDR3 bases: TGTGCCAGTAGCCCGGGGGGTCTGGGCACAGATACGCAGTATTTT. Protein: CASSPGGLGTDTQYF. The rearrangement joins TRBV6-5 to TRBJ2-3, with TRBD2 matching over 7 bases. The CDR3 consists of 15 residues. The germline CDR1 and CDR2 sequences are MNHEY and SVGAGI. V trimming: 9 bases; J trimming: 1 base; junction bases outside the gene matches: 10.

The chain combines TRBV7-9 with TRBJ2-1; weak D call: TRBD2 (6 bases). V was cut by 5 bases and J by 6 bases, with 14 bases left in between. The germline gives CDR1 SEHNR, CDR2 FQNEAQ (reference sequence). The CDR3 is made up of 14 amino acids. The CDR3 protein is CASSPRTNGNEQFF. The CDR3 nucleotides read TGTGCCAGCAGCCCCCGGACTAACGGCAATGAGCAGTTCTTC. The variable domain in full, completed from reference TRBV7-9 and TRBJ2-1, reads DTGVSQNPRHKITKRGQNVTFRCDPISEHNRLYWYRQTLGQGPEFLTYFQNEAQLEKSRLLSDRFSAERPKGSFSTLEIQRTEQGDSAMYLCASSPRTNGNEQFFGPGTRLTVL.

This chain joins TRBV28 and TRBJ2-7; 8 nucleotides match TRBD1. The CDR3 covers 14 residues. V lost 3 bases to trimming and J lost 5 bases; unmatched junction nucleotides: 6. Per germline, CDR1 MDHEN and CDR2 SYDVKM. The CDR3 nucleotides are TGTGCCAGCAGTTTCCGGGACAGGCCTCACGAGCAGTACTTC. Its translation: CASSFRDRPHEQYF.

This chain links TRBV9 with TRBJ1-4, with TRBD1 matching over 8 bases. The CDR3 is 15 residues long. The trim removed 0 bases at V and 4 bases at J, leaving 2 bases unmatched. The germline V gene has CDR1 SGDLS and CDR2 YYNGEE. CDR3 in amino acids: CASSVEGQDNEKLFF. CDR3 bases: TGTGCCAGCAGCGTAGAGGGACAGGATAATGAAAAACTGTTTTTT.

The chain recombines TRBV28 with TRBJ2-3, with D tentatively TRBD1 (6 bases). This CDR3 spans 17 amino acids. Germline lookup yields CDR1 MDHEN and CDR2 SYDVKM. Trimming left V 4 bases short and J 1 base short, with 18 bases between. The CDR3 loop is CASSWGTFEGRTDTQYF. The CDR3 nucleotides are TGTGCCAGCAGTTGGGGGACATTCGAGGGACGCACAGATACGCAGTATTTT.

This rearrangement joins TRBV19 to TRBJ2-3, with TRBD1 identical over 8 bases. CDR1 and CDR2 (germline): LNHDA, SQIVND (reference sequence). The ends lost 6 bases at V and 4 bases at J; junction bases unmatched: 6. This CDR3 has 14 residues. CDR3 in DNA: TGTGCCAGTAGCGGACAGGGTTGGCCAGATACGCAGTATTTT. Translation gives CASSGQGWPDTQYF.

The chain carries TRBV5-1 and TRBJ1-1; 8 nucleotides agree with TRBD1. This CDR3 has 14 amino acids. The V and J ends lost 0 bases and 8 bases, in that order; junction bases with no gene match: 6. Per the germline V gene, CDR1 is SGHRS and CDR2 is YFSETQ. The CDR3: CASSLASGGREAFF. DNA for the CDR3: TGCGCCAGCAGCTTGGCCTCAGGGGGCCGAGAAGCTTTCTTT.

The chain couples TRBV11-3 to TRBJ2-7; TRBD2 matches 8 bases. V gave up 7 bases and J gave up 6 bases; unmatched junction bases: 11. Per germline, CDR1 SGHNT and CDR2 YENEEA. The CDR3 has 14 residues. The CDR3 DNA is TGTGCCAGCACCGCTACTAGCGGTTCGGTCGAGCAGTACTTC. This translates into CASTATSGSVEQYF.

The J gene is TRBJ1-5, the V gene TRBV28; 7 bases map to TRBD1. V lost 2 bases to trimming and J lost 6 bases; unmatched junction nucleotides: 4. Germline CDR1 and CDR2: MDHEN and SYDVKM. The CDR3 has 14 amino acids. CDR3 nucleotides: TGTGCCAGCAGTTTAGCTCAGGGGGGTCAGCCCCAGCATTTT. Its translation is CASSLAQGGQPQHF. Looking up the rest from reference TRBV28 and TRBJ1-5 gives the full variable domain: DVKVTQSSRYLVKRTGEKVFLECVQDMDHENMFWYRQDPGLGLRLIYFSYDVKMKEKGDIPEGYSVSREKKERFSLILESASTNQTSMYLCASSLAQGGQPQHFGDGTRLSIL.

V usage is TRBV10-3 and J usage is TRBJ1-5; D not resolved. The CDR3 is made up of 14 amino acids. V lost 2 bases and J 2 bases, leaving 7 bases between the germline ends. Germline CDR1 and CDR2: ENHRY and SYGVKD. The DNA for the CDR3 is TGTGCCATCAGTGAGGAGGCAGGCAATCAGCCCCAGCATTTT. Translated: CAISEEAGNQPQHF.

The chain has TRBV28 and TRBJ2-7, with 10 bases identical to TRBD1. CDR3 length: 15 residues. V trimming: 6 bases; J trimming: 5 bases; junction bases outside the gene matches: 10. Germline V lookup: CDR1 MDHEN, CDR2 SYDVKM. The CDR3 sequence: CASSPGTGVPNEQYF. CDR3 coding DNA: TGTGCCAGCAGCCCCGGGACAGGGGTACCCAACGAGCAGTACTTC.

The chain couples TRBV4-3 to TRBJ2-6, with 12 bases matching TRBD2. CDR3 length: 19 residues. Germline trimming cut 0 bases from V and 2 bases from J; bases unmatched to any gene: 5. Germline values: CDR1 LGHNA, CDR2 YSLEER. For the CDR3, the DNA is TGCGCCAGCAGCCAAGACTTACTAGCGGGAGGTGCTGGGGCCAACGTCCTGACTTTC. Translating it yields CASSQDLLAGGAGANVLTF.